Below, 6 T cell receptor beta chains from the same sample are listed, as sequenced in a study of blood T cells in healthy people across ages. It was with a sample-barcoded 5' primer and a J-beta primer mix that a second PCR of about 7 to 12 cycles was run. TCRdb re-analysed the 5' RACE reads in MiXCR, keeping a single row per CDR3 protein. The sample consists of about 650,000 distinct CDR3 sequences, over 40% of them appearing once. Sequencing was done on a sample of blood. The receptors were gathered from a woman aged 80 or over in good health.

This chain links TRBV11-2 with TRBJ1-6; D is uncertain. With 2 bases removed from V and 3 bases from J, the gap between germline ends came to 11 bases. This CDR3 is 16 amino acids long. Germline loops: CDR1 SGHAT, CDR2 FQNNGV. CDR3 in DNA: TGTGCCAGCAGCTTATTGAGAGACAACTATAATTCACCCCTCCACTTT. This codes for CASSLLRDNYNSPLHF.

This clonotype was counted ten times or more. CDR3 protein: CSASQSGRSNQPQHF. In DNA, the CDR3 is TGCAGTGCTAGTCAGAGTGGCAGGAGCAATCAGCCCCAGCATTTT. The chain has TRBV20-1 and TRBJ1-5; D uncertain. With 3 bases removed from V and 1 base from J, the gap between germline ends came to 13 bases. Germline CDR1 and CDR2: DFQATT and SNEGSKA (reference sequence). The CDR3 has 15 residues.

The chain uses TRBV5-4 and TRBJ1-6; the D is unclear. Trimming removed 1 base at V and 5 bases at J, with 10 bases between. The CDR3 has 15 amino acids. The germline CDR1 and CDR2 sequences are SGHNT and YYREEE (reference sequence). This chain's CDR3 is CASSLWGADNSPLHF. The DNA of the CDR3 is TGTGCCAGCAGCTTGTGGGGAGCCGATAATTCACCCCTCCACTTT.

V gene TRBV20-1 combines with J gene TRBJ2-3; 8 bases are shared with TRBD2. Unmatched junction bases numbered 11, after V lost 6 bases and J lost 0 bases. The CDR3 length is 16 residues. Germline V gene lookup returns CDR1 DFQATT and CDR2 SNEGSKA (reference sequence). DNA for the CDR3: TGCAGTGCCCCCAAGCGGGGGTACTCTAGCACAGATACGCAGTATTTT. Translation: CSAPKRGYSSTDTQYF.

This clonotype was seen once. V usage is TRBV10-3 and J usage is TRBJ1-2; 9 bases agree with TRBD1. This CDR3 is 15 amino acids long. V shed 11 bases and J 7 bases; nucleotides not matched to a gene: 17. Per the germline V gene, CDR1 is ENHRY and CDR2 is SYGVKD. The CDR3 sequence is CAAHQGDREGSGYTF. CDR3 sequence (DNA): TGTGCCGCCCATCAGGGGGACAGGGAAGGGTCTGGCTACACCTTC.

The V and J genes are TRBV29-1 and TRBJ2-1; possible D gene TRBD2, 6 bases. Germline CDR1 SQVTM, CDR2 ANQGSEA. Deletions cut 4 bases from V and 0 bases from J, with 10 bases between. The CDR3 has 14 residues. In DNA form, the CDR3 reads TGCAGCGTTGTAGCGGTAAGCTCCTACAATGAGCAGTTCTTC. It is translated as CSVVAVSSYNEQFF.